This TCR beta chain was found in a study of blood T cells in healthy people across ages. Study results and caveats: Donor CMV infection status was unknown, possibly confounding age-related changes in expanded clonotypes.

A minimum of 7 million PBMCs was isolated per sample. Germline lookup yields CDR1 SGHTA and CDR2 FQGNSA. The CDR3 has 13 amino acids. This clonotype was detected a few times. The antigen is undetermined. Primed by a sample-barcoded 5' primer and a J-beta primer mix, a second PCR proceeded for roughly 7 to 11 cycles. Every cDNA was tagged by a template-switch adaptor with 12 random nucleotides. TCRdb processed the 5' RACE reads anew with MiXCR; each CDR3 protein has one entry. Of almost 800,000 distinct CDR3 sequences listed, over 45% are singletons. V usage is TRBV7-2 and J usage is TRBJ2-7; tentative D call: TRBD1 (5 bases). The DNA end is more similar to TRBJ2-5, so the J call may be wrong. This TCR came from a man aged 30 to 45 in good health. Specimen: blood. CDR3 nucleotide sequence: TGTGCCAGCAGCTCAGGGCGTTGGGAGACCCAGTACTTC. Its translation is CASSSGRWETQYF.